This TCR beta chain stems from a study of radiotherapy plus CTLA-4 blockade in lung cancer. Looked up from germline, CDR1 is ENHRY and CDR2 is SYGVKD. This CDR3 region has 13 residues. The trim removed 6 bases at V and 2 bases at J, leaving 3 bases unmatched. This clone came up a few times. Data came from immunoSEQ multiplex PCR; TCRdb stores just in-frame clones and leaves some out. The table includes approximately 76,000 clones, 78% detected once. The chain links TRBV10-3 to TRBJ1-2; 7 bases are shared with TRBD1. The sequence was collected from a human donor with non-small cell lung cancer who had a partial response to radiotherapy plus ipilimumab. Some clones in this sample may be carry-over from other donors' samples. The sample here was peripheral blood, taken from a patient treated with radiotherapy plus ipilimumab. The CDR3 is CAIREGQNYGYTF. The CDR3 DNA reads as TGTGCCATCAGGGAGGGACAGAACTATGGCTACACCTTC.